The rows below give T cell receptor beta chains drawn from one sample of a study of CD8+ T cells in alopecia areata. The method was immunoSEQ multiplex PCR; TCRdb's version includes in-frame clones alone and lacks a portion of them. Of 150,000 or so clones listed, less than 75% are singletons. The sample consisted of CD4+ T cells sorted from blood, taken at approximately week 60, from a patient treated with tofacitinib. These receptors were taken from a human donor with alopecia areata. Each CDR3 is given with its conserved first and last residue. D genes are given only for firm matches. Only some rows state a clone size, as once, few, many or a class for expanded clones.

>12|TRBJ2-3|few|TRBV23-1|NA
CASSHPGDTQYF
TGCGCCAGCAGCCACCCGGGAGATACGCAGTATTTT
>15|TRBJ2-3|NA|TRBV30|TRBD1
CAWGERQGGTDTQYF
TGTGCCTGGGGTGAGAGACAGGGTGGGACAGATACGCAGTATTTT
>15|TRBJ2-5|few|TRBV5-1|NA
CASSVSDRSAETQYF
TGCGCCAGCAGCGTCTCGGATCGATCGGCGGAGACCCAGTACTTC
>15|TRBJ1-1|NA|TRBV7-2|NA
CASSLAGGVPTEAFF
TGTGCCAGCAGCTTAGCGGGCGGGGTTCCCACTGAAGCTTTCTTT
>18|TRBJ2-2|NA|TRBV27|TRBD1
CASSRTATGGAVTGELFF
TGTGCCAGCAGCCGAACCGCTACAGGGGGCGCGGTCACCGGGGAGCTGTTTTTT
>13|TRBJ2-1|NA|TRBV29-1|NA
CSAPELPYNEQFF
TGCAGCGCACCAGAACTACCGTACAATGAGCAGTTCTTC
>12|TRBJ1-6|NA|TRBV27|TRBD1
CASSAQGGPLHF
TGTGCCAGCAGTGCACAGGGGGGACCCCTCCACTTT
>14|TRBJ2-4|few|TRBV7-8|NA
CASSLGASKNIQYF
TGTGCCAGCAGCTTAGGCGCGTCCAAAAACATTCAGTACTTC
>15|TRBJ2-5|NA|TRBV7-7|NA
CASSPGRLYQETQYF
TGTGCCAGCAGCCCGGGCAGGCTGTACCAAGAGACCCAGTACTTC
>13|TRBJ2-7|few|TRBV15|NA
CATSRDPGDEQYF
TGTGCCACCAGCAGAGATCCAGGGGACGAGCAGTACTTC
>11|TRBJ2-1|NA|TRBV7-6|NA
CASSSGIEQFF
TGTGCCAGCAGCTCGGGGATTGAGCAGTTCTTC
>14|TRBJ2-2|NA|TRBV29-1|NA
CSVEVVRDTGELFF
TGCAGCGTTGAAGTCGTGAGAGACACCGGGGAGCTGTTTTTT
>16|TRBJ1-1|NA|TRBV5-1|NA
CASSILSLGGGTEAFF
TGCGCCAGCAGCATTCTCTCGCTCGGGGGAGGAACTGAAGCTTTCTTT
>14|TRBJ2-7|once|TRBV19|NA
CASAWGSGPYEQYF
TGTGCCAGTGCGTGGGGATCGGGCCCCTACGAGCAGTACTTC
>14|TRBJ2-1|NA|TRBV30|NA
CAWKKGLAGNEQFF
TGTGCCTGGAAGAAAGGGCTAGCCGGGAATGAGCAGTTCTTC
>14|TRBJ2-5|once|TRBV2|NA
CASIISANQETQYF
TGTGCCAGCATCATTTCGGCAAACCAAGAGACCCAGTACTTC
>14|TRBJ1-1|NA|TRBV30|TRBD1
CAWSLGTGNTEAFF
TGTGCCTGGAGTCTAGGGACAGGGAACACTGAAGCTTTCTTT
>14|TRBJ2-7|few|TRBV30|NA
CAWTGLGGSYEQYF
TGTGCCTGGACGGGTTTGGGCGGATCCTACGAGCAGTACTTC
>10|TRBJ2-5|NA|TRBV29-1|NA
CSAGGGTQYF
TGCAGCGCCGGAGGGGGGACCCAGTACTTC
>16|TRBJ2-3|NA|TRBV7-2|NA
CASQGSAGALTDTQYF
TGTGCCAGCCAAGGCAGTGCGGGGGCCCTCACAGATACGCAGTATTTT
>15|TRBJ2-5|NA|TRBV7-2|TRBD1
CASSIRTGGAETQYF
TGTGCCAGCAGCATTCGGACAGGGGGCGCGGAGACCCAGTACTTC
>12|TRBJ1-2|NA|TRBV25-1|TRBD1
CASYRGSYGYTF
TGTGCCAGTTACAGGGGATCCTATGGCTACACCTTC
>11|TRBJ1-6|NA|TRBV6-5|NA
CASSHNSPLHF
TGTGCCAGCAGTCACAATTCACCCCTCCACTTT
>12|TRBJ2-2|NA|TRBV10-2|NA
CASGPISGELFF
TGCGCCAGCGGGCCCATATCCGGGGAGCTGTTTTTT
>13|TRBJ1-5|few|TRBV7-7|NA
CASSLFLNQPQHF
TGTGCTAGCAGCTTATTCCTCAATCAGCCCCAGCATTTT
>16|TRBJ2-2|few|TRBV6-5|NA
CASSYPTSTGTGELFF
TGTGCCAGCAGTTACCCTACTTCGACGGGCACCGGGGAGCTGTTTTTT
>14|TRBJ2-5|few|TRBV6-5|NA
CASSYATTPGPQYF
TGTGCCAGCAGTTACGCTACCACTCCGGGTCCCCAGTACTTC
>16|TRBJ2-3|NA|TRBV9|TRBD2
CASTGYSGVSTDTQYF
TGTGCCAGCACGGGATATAGCGGGGTTAGCACAGATACGCAGTATTTT
>15|TRBJ2-1|few|TRBV6-6|NA
CASSRTTPLYNEQFF
TGTGCCAGCAGTCGGACGACACCCCTTTACAATGAGCAGTTCTTC
>15|TRBJ2-2|NA|TRBV9|TRBD2
CASSRTSGNTGELFF
TGTGCCAGCAGCCGGACTAGCGGCAACACCGGGGAGCTGTTTTTT
>15|TRBJ2-7|NA|TRBV5-1|NA
CASSLDGQSNYEQYF
TGCGCCAGCAGCTTGGATGGACAGTCTAACTACGAGCAGTACTTC
>12|TRBJ1-1|NA|TRBV19|NA
CASIGYNTEAFF
TGTGCCAGTATCGGATACAACACTGAAGCTTTCTTT
>17|TRBJ2-1|NA|TRBV4-2|TRBD1
CASSQDKGTGTYNEQFF
TGTGCCAGCAGCCAAGATAAAGGGACAGGGACCTACAATGAGCAGTTCTTC
>13|TRBJ2-3|few|TRBV5-1|NA
CASSPSSTDTQYF
TGCGCCAGCAGCCCGTCTAGCACAGATACGCAGTATTTT
>15|TRBJ2-5|NA|TRBV7-9|NA
CASSVSPRGKETQYF
TGTGCCAGCAGCGTATCTCCCCGGGGAAAAGAGACCCAGTACTTC
>12|TRBJ2-7|NA|TRBV29-1|TRBD1
CSVEAGGNEQYF
TGCAGCGTTGAAGCAGGGGGCAACGAGCAGTACTTC
>13|TRBJ2-1|once|TRBV2|TRBD2
CASLAGGQDEQFF
TGTGCCAGCCTGGCGGGGGGGCAGGATGAGCAGTTCTTC
>13|TRBJ1-1|NA|TRBV6-5|NA
CASSPPGRPEAFF
TGTGCCAGCAGTCCCCCAGGGAGGCCTGAAGCTTTCTTT
>15|TRBJ2-7|NA|TRBV25-1|TRBD1
CASSDSGTGVYEQYF
TGTGCCAGCAGTGACTCCGGGACAGGGGTCTACGAGCAGTACTTC
>15|TRBJ2-5|NA|TRBV5-1|NA
CASSLIRGGQETQYF
TGCGCCAGCAGCTTGATTCGAGGAGGACAAGAGACCCAGTACTTC
>13|TRBJ2-3|few|TRBV29-1|NA
CSVGTGRADTQYF
TGCAGCGTTGGGACAGGGAGGGCGGATACGCAGTATTTT
>15|TRBJ2-6|NA|TRBV5-1|NA
CASSLDGTMANVLTF
TGCGCCAGCAGCTTGGACGGGACCATGGCCAACGTCCTGACTTTC
>12|TRBJ1-5|NA|TRBV30|NA
CAWSLGAGPQHF
TGTGCCTGGAGTTTGGGGGCTGGGCCCCAGCATTTT
>15|TRBJ1-1|few|TRBV11-2|TRBD1
CASSRMGTANTEAFF
TGTGCCAGCAGCCGGATGGGGACAGCAAACACTGAAGCTTTCTTT
>13|TRBJ2-2|NA|TRBV5-1|NA
CASAVRDTGELFF
TGCGCCAGCGCCGTCCGGGACACCGGGGAGCTGTTTTTT
>15|TRBJ2-3|NA|TRBV6-5|TRBD1
CASRALGTGTDTQYF
TGTGCCAGCAGAGCCCTCGGGACAGGGACAGATACGCAGTATTTT
>15|TRBJ2-3|NA|TRBV5-1|NA
CASSLEGAFTDTQYF
TGCGCCAGCAGCTTGGAAGGAGCCTTCACAGATACGCAGTATTTT
>13|TRBJ2-5|NA|TRBV5-1|TRBD1
CASSLGQGETQYF
TGCGCCAGCAGCTTGGGACAGGGAGAGACCCAGTACTTC
>16|TRBJ1-1|NA|TRBV29-1|TRBD1
CSVEQPLRQGATEAFF
TGCAGCGTTGAACAACCCCTGAGACAGGGGGCTACTGAAGCTTTCTTT